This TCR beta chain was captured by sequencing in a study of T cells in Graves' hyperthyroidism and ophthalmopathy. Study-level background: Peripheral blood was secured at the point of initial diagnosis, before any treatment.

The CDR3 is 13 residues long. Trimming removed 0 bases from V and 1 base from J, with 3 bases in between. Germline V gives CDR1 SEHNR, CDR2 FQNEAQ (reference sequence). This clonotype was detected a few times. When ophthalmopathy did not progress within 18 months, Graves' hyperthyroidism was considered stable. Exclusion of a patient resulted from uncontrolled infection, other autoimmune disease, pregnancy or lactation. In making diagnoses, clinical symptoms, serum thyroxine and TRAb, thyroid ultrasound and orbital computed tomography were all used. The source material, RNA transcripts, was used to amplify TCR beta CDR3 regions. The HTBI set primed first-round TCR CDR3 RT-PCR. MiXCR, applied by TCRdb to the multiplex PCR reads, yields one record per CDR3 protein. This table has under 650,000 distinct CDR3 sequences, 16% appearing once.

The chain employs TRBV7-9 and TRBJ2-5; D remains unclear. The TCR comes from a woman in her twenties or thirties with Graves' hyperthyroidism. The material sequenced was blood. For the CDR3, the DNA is TGTGCCAGCAGCTTAGCCATCCAAGAGACCCAGTACTTC. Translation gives CASSLAIQETQYF.